This entry lists 10 T cell receptor beta chains sequenced from one sample in a study of cytomegalovirus exposure and HLA in healthy donors. The PCR contained 60 Vbeta and 13 Jbeta primers. Clones were read by immunoSEQ multiplex PCR, and TCRdb kept only the in-frame ones, dropping some. The data contain about 300,000 clones, around 86% of them singletons. The sample consisted of PBMCs. The receptor set was obtained from a man between 40 and 49 years old in good health and CMV-seropositive.

The rearrangement uses TRBV18 and TRBJ1-1, with 8 bases that match TRBD1. The CDR3 loop spans 16 amino acids. CDR1 KGHSH and CDR2 LQKENI come from the germline V gene. V lost 4 bases and J lost 7; bases outside the gene matches: 14. CDR3 DNA sequence: TGTGCCAGCTCACAAGGGACAGGCGGGCTCGGGCTTGAAGCTTTCTTT. Protein sequence: CASSQGTGGLGLEAFF.

This clone appeared once. The chain is built from TRBV7-9 and TRBJ1-3, with TRBD1 as a possible D gene (5 bases). V was cut by 8 bases and J by 0 bases, with 11 bases left in between. This CDR3 is built from 14 residues. Germline loops: CDR1 SEHNR, CDR2 FQNEAQ (reference sequence). The CDR3 sequence is CASGRGSSGNTIYF. The CDR3 bases are TGTGCCAGCGGTAGGGGCAGCTCTGGAAACACCATATATTTT.

The V gene is TRBV7-3, the J gene TRBJ1-5; D remains ambiguous. Germline V gene lookup returns CDR1 SGHTA and CDR2 FQGTGA. V shed 3 bases and J shed 7 bases, with 10 bases lying between them. This CDR3 contains 13 residues. The CDR3 loop reads CASSLGLGQPQHF. In DNA, the CDR3 is TGTGCCAGCAGCTTGGGCTTAGGACAGCCCCAGCATTTT.

As concerns this clone: Compared with germline, one end of the junction differs, possibly owing to a read error. V is TRBV6-5 and J is TRBJ1-2; TRBD1 agrees at 9 bases. The germline gives CDR1 MNHEY, CDR2 SVGAGI. The CDR3 consists of 16 residues. The CDR3 coding sequence is TGTGCCAGCAGTTACGCCGGGACAGGGTTTAACAATGGCTACACCTTC. Its protein product is CASSYAGTGFNNGYTF.

The chain has TRBV7-9 and TRBJ2-7; TRBD2 agrees at 13 bases. Losses at the gene ends were 7 bases for V and 4 bases for J; bases not matched to a gene: 7. CDR3 length: 15 amino acids. CDR1 is SEHNR and CDR2 is FQNEAQ in the germline V gene (reference sequence). The CDR3 loop reads CASNLGLAGAYEQYF. The CDR3 bases are TGTGCCAGCAACCTCGGACTAGCGGGAGCATACGAGCAGTACTTC.

V is TRBV9 and J is TRBJ1-2; D is perhaps TRBD1 (5 bases). The germline CDR1 and CDR2 sequences are SGDLS and YYNGEE. V lost 0 bases and J lost 1, with 10 bases in between. The length of the CDR3 is 15 residues. The CDR3 nucleotides read TGTGCCAGCAGCGTAGGAGGCAGGGTTAACTATGGCTACACCTTC. Protein: CASSVGGRVNYGYTF.

The gene calls are TRBV5-1 and TRBJ2-3, with 9 bases aligning to TRBD1. Per the germline V gene, CDR1 is SGHRS and CDR2 is YFSETQ. V trimming: 1 base; J trimming: 13 bases; junction bases outside the gene matches: 7. CDR3 length equals 13 residues. The CDR3 loop is CASSLWGQGDEYF. The CDR3 DNA follows: TGCGCCAGCAGCTTGTGGGGACAGGGAGATGAGTATTTT.

This chain uses TRBV19 with TRBJ1-5; D unclear. This CDR3 comprises 13 residues. Deletions cut 8 bases from V and 3 bases from J, with 11 bases between. Germline-derived CDR1 and CDR2 are LNHDA and SQIVND (reference sequence). Here the CDR3 DNA reads TGTGCCAGTGGTTGGACTTACAATCAGCCCCAGCATTTT. Translated: CASGWTYNQPQHF.

The rearrangement uses TRBV7-8 and TRBJ2-7; D is ambiguous. Germline lookup yields CDR1 SGHVS and CDR2 FQNEAQ. Trimming took 0 bases from V and 3 from J, leaving 6 bases between them. This CDR3 spans 13 amino acids. CDR3 amino acids: CASSLARYYEQYF. The CDR3 DNA reads as TGTGCCAGCAGCTTAGCCAGATACTACGAGCAGTACTTC.

The chain uses TRBV6-5 and TRBJ2-3, with 16 bases that match TRBD2. V was pared by 6 bases and J by 5 bases, with 2 bases of the junction left unmatched. The CDR3 loop spans 15 amino acids. The germline CDR1 and CDR2 sequences are MNHEY and SVGAGI. This CDR3 is CASSGTSGREDTQYF. CDR3 DNA sequence: TGTGCCAGCAGCGGGACTAGCGGGAGGGAAGATACGCAGTATTTT.